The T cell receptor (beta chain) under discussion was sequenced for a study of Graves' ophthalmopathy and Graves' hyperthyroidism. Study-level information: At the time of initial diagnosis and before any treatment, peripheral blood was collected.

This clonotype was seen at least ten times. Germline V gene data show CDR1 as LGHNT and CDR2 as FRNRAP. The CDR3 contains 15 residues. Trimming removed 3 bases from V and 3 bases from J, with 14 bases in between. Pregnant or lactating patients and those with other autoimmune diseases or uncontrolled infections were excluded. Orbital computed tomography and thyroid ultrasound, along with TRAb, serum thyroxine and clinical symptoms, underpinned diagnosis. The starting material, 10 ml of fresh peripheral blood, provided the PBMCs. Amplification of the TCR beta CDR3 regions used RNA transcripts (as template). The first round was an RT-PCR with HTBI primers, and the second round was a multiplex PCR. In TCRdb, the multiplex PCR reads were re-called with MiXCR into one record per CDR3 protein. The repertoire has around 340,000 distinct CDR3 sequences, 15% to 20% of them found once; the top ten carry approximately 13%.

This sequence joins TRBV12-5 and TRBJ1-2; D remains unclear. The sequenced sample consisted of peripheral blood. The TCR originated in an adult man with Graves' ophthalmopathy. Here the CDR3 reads CASGFSPNADYGYTF. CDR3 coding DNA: TGTGCTAGTGGTTTTTCCCCAAACGCAGACTATGGCTACACCTTC. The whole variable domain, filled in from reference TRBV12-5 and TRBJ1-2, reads DARVTQTPRHKVTEMGQEVTMRCQPILGHNTVFWYRQTMMQGLELLAYFRNRAPLDDSGMPKDRFSAEMPDATLATLKIQPSEPRDSAVYFCASGFSPNADYGYTFGSGTRLTVV.